The rows below give T cell receptor beta chains drawn from one sample of a study of post-analysis software for immune sequencing data. MiXCR was run by TCRdb on the PCR reads, yielding one entry per CDR3 protein. The sample records some 690,000 distinct CDR3 sequences, 25% to 30% being singletons. Sequenced material: blood. These receptor sequences come from a girl aged 10 to 17 with multiple sclerosis. Each CDR3 is given with its conserved first and last residue. Fields, in order: J gene, V gene, clone size, D gene, CDR3 protein, CDR3 DNA. The D gene is left open where the match is weak. Part of the rows lack a size; the others show once, few, many or a class for expanded clones.

TRBJ1-1 TRBV20-1 few NA CSARRDSVPGTEAFF TGCAGTGCCCGCCGGGACTCCGTCCCCGGCACTGAAGCTTTCTTT
TRBJ2-6 TRBV12-3/TRBV12-4 few NA CASSPTPRSGANVLTF TGTGCCAGCAGTCCAACCCCGCGGAGTGGGGCCAACGTCCTGACTTTC
TRBJ2-1 TRBV7-9 NA NA CASKRLQTYNEQFF TGTGCCAGCAAACGGCTACAAACCTACAATGAGCAGTTCTTC
TRBJ2-1 TRBV20-1 NA NA CSVQGGSYNEQFF TGCAGTGTGCAGGGGGGCTCCTACAATGAGCAGTTCTTC
TRBJ1-1 TRBV7-2 NA NA CASSLRGQPNTEAFF TGTGCCAGCAGCTTAAGAGGGCAGCCGAACACTGAAGCTTTCTTT
TRBJ2-5 TRBV5-1 NA NA CASSFQETQDF TGCGCCAGCAGCTTCCAAGAGACCCAGGACTTC
TRBJ2-1 TRBV5-6 NA NA CASSLDLRYNEQFF TGTGCCAGCAGCTTGGATCTCAGGTACAATGAGCAGTTCTTC
TRBJ2-7 TRBV5-6 few TRBD2 CASTLRGGGYEQYF TGTGCCAGCACCCTTCGCGGGGGAGGCTACGAGCAGTACTTC
TRBJ2-3 TRBV5-5 few NA CASTKDVADTQYF TGTGCCAGCACCAAAGACGTAGCAGATACGCAGTATTTT
TRBJ2-1 TRBV4-1 few TRBD2 CASSPERGLSNEQFF TGCGCCAGCAGCCCAGAGCGGGGTCTGAGCAATGAGCAGTTCTTC
TRBJ2-3 TRBV6-5 NA NA CASSYSSVPDTQYF TGTGCCAGCAGTTACTCTAGCGTGCCAGATACGCAGTATTTT
TRBJ1-2 TRBV10-3 few TRBD1 CAISDLGQGNNYGYTF TGTGCCATCAGTGACCTCGGACAGGGCAACAACTATGGCTACACCTTC
TRBJ1-6 TRBV7-6 few NA CASSLGAARPLHF TGTGCCAGCAGCTTAGGGGCAGCGCGCCCCCTCCACTTT
TRBJ1-2 TRBV4-1 once NA CASSQSPTENYGYTF TGCGCCAGCAGCCAGTCCCCGACAGAAAACTATGGCTACACCTTC
TRBJ1-3 TRBV20-1 few NA CSAREINTIYF TGCAGTGCTAGAGAAATAAACACCATATATTTT
TRBJ2-3 TRBV5-1 few TRBD2 CASSSTSGLGADTQYF TGCGCCAGCAGCTCAACTAGCGGGCTTGGTGCAGATACGCAGTATTTT
TRBJ2-7 TRBV6-6 few NA CASSYSPRAGLVYEQYF TGTGCCAGCAGTTACTCCCCTCGGGCGGGATTGGTCTACGAGCAGTACTTC
TRBJ1-5 TRBV19 NA TRBD1 CASTTEGAPYQPQHF TGTGCCAGTACCACGGAGGGGGCCCCTTATCAGCCCCAGCATTTT
TRBJ2-7 TRBV27 NA TRBD1 CASSWSKAPGTGLSYEQYF TGTGCCAGCAGTTGGTCCAAGGCCCCCGGGACAGGGCTATCCTACGAGCAGTACTTC
TRBJ2-3 TRBV20-1 NA TRBD1 CSAHRDRGTGTDTQYF TGCAGTGCCCACAGAGACAGGGGGACCGGTACAGATACGCAGTATTTT
TRBJ1-2 TRBV20-1 NA TRBD1 CSASVGQGSTLNYGYTF TGCAGTGCTAGTGTTGGACAGGGATCAACGCTTAACTATGGCTACACCTTC
TRBJ1-2 TRBV15 NA NA CATSTGPGRREYGYTF TGTGCCACCAGCACCGGACCGGGCCGCAGAGAATATGGCTACACCTTC
TRBJ2-1 TRBV7-2 many NA CASSPLSRGEQFF TGTGCCAGCAGCCCACTCTCGAGGGGTGAGCAGTTCTTC
TRBJ2-3 TRBV10-3 NA NA CAIKRTRDCTDTQYF TGTGCCATCAAACGGACTCGGGATTGCACAGATACGCAGTATTTT
TRBJ1-1 TRBV27 few NA CASSPTVFRAEAFF TGTGCCAGCAGTCCGACAGTCTTTAGGGCTGAAGCTTTCTTT
TRBJ2-1 TRBV14 few NA CASSQGWADNEQFF TGTGCCAGCAGCCAAGGTTGGGCTGACAATGAGCAGTTCTTC
TRBJ1-1 TRBV24-1 NA NA CATGGKATEAFF TGTGCCACCGGGGGGAAGGCGACTGAAGCTTTCTTT
TRBJ1-5 TRBV12-3/TRBV12-4 NA NA CASSLVLHMPNQPQHF TGTGCCAGCAGTTTAGTCCTACATATGCCAAATCAGCCCCAGCATTTT
TRBJ2-1 TRBV28 NA TRBD2 CASSRPRWGLAGEAYNEQFF TGTGCCAGCAGTAGGCCGCGGTGGGGACTAGCGGGAGAAGCCTACAATGAGCAGTTCTTC
TRBJ1-1 TRBV29-1 NA TRBD1 CSVPWDSAENTEAFF TGCAGCGTCCCCTGGGACAGCGCGGAGAACACTGAAGCTTTCTTT
TRBJ2-1 TRBV29-1 NA TRBD2 CSVSAGGEQFF TGCAGCGTTTCCGCGGGGGGTGAGCAGTTCTTC
TRBJ2-5 TRBV20-1 NA TRBD2 CSAVSTSGGAYQETQYF TGCAGTGCCGTATCGACTAGCGGGGGGGCCTACCAAGAGACCCAGTACTTC
TRBJ1-5 TRBV5-6 NA NA CASSLFLGRQPQHF TGTGCCAGCAGCTTGTTTCTGGGGCGGCAGCCCCAGCATTTT
TRBJ2-2 TRBV7-9 few TRBD1 CASTPQGPANTGELFF TGTGCCAGCACCCCACAGGGGCCTGCGAACACCGGGGAGCTGTTTTTT
TRBJ2-5 TRBV4-3 few NA CASSKRFGQAGEETQYF TGCGCCAGCAGCAAAAGATTCGGACAGGCGGGAGAAGAGACCCAGTACTTC
TRBJ1-2 TRBV7-2 few NA CASTRPAGGYTF TGTGCCAGCACCCGCCCCGCGGGCGGCTACACCTTC
TRBJ2-3 TRBV10-3 few TRBD1 CAISWDREQYF TGTGCCATCAGTTGGGACAGAGAGCAGTATTTT
TRBJ1-5 TRBV6-6 few NA CASTKGGNNQPQHF TGTGCCAGCACCAAGGGGGGTAACAATCAGCCCCAGCATTTT
TRBJ2-3 TRBV5-1 NA NA CASSFGGGADTQYF TGCGCCAGCAGCTTCGGGGGTGGGGCAGATACGCAGTATTTT